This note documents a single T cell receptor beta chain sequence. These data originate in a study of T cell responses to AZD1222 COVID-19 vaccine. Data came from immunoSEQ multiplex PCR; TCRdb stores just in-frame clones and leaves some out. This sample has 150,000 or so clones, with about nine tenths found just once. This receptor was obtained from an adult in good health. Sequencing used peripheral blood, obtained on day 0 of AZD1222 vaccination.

In nucleotides, the CDR3 is TGCGCCAGCAGTCATCCTCCGCCGACTAGCTGGATGGGGAATGAGCAGTTCTTC. This codes for CASSHPPPTSWMGNEQFF. The chain uses TRBV23-1 and TRBJ2-1; 7 nucleotides match TRBD2. TRBV23-1 is an ORF, with its function uncertain. V lost 3 bases and J lost 7; bases outside the gene matches: 18. This CDR3 is built from 18 residues.